This T cell receptor beta chain was documented in a study of CD8 T cells in ankylosing spondylitis. Findings and limits, study-wide: For ankylosing spondylitis blood, a TCR beta motif of 7 or 8 highly homologous variants appeared characteristic.

Looked up from germline, CDR1 is DFQATT and CDR2 is SNEGSKA (reference sequence). V lost 3 bases, J lost 2 bases, and 5 bases stayed unmatched. This CDR3 is 14 amino acids long. Worth noting for this clonotype: Its antigen remains unidentified.

Preparation of TCR beta libraries was done by quantitative 5'-RACE with molecular barcodes. MiXCR, run by TCRdb on the 5' RACE reads, gives a single entry per CDR3 protein. Here the sample spans about 840,000 distinct CDR3 sequences, roughly 12% being singletons. Sequencing was carried out using blood, either unsorted or a sorted T cell fraction (not recorded which). This TCR came from a male donor with ankylosing spondylitis. The chain carries TRBV20-1 and TRBJ2-3; 7 bases are a match to TRBD1. The CDR3 is CSASVGQFTDTQYF. The CDR3 region has the DNA TGCAGTGCTAGCGTGGGACAGTTCACAGATACGCAGTATTTT.